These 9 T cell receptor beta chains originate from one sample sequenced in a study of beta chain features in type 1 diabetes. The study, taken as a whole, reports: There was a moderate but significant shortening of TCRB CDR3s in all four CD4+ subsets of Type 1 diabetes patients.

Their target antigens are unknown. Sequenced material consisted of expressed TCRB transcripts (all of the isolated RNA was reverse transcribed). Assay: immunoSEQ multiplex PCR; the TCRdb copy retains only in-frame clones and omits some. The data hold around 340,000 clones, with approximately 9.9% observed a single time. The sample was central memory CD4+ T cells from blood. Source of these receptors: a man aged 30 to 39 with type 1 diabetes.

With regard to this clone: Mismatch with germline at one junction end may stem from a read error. The CDR3 region is CASSLNRDYEQYF. For the CDR3, the DNA is TGTGCTAGCAGCTTGAACAGGGACTACGAGCAGTACTTC. The chain carries TRBV7-7 and TRBJ2-7; maybe TRBD1 (6 bases). CDR3 length equals 13 residues. From germline, CDR1 is SSHAT and CDR2 FNYEAQ (reference sequence). Variable domain in full (rest from reference TRBV7-7 and TRBJ2-7): GAGVSQSPRYKVTKRGQDVTLRCDPISSHATLYWYQQALGQGPEFLTYFNYEAQPDKSGLPSDRFSAERPEGSISTLTIQRTEQRDSAMYRCASSLNRDYEQYFGPGTRLTVT.

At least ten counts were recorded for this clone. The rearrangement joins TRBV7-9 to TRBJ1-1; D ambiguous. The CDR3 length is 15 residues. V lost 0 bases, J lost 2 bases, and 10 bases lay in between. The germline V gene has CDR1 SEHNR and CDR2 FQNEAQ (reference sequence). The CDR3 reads CASSLASWANTEAFF. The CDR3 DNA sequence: TGTGCCAGCAGCTTAGCGTCCTGGGCTAACACTGAAGCTTTCTTT.

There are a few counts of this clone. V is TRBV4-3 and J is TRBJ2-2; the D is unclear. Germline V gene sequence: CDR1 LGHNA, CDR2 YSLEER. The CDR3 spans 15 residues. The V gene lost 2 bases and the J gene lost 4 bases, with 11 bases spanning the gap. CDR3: CASSQSLSRTGELFF. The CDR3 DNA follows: TGCGCCAGCAGCCAATCCTTGAGTCGCACCGGGGAGCTGTTTTTT.

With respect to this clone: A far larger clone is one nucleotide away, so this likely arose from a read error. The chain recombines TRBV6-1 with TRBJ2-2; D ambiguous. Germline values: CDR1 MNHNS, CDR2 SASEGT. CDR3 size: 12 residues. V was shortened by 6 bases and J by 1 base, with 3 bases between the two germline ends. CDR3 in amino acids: CASRLNTGELFF. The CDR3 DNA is TGTGCCAGCAGATTGAACACCGGGGAGCTGTTTTTT.

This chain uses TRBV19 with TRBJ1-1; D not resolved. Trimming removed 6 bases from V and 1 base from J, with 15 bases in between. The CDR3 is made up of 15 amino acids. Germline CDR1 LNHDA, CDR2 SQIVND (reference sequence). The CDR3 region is CASSEIPPSNTEAFF. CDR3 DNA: TGTGCCAGTAGCGAAATCCCCCCCTCGAACACTGAAGCTTTCTTT.

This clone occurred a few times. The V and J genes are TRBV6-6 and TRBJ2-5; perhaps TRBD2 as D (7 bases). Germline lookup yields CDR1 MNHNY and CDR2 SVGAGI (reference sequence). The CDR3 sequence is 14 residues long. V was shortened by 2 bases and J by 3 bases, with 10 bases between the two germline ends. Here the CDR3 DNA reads TGTGCCAGCAGTTACCGAGGGGGGGAAGAGACCCAGTACTTC. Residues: CASSYRGGEETQYF.

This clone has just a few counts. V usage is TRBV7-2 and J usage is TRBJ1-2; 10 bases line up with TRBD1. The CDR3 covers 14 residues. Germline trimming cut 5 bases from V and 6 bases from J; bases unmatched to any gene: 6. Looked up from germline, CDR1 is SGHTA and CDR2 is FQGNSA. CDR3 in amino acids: CASSTRQGADGYTF. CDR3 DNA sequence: TGTGCCAGCAGCACCCGACAGGGGGCGGATGGCTACACCTTC.

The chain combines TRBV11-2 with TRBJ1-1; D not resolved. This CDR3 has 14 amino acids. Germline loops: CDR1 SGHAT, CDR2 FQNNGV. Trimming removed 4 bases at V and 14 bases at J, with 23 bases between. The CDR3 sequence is CASSSPRRVWLIFF. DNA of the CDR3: TGTGCCAGCAGCTCCCCAAGGCGGGTTTGGCTTATATTCTTT.

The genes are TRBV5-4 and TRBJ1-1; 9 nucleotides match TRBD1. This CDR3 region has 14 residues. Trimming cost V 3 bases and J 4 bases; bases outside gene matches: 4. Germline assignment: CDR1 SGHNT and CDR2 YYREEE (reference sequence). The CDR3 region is CASSSGQGLTEAFF. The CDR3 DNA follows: TGTGCCAGCAGCTCGGGACAGGGACTCACTGAAGCTTTCTTT.